The rows below give T cell receptor beta chains drawn from one sample of a study of shared clonotypes between healthy human individuals. Assay used: immunoSEQ multiplex PCR; TCRdb lists only in-frame clones, some missing. Here the sample spans hundreds of thousands of clones, around 74% being singletons. Sequencing used memory CD4+ T cells sorted from blood. The receptors here all came from a woman between 25 and 40 years old in good health. Each CDR3 is given with its conserved first and last residue. Fields, in order: clone size, V gene, D gene, J gene, CDR3 DNA, CDR3 protein. The D gene is left open where the match is weak. Not every row has a clone size; where given, it reads once, few, many or a size class.

-,TRBV23-1,TRBD1,TRBJ2-2,TGCGCCAGCAGTCTCCACAGGGGGCGGGACACCGGGGAGCTGTTTTTT,CASSLHRGRDTGELFF
-,TRBV5-1,TRBD2,TRBJ2-7,TGCGCCAGCAGCTTGCTAGCGGCCACCTACGAGCAGTACTTC,CASSLLAATYEQYF
-,TRBV30,-,TRBJ2-7,TGTGCCTGGAGCGCCAAAGGGCCTCTCTACGAGCAGTACTTC,CAWSAKGPLYEQYF
once,TRBV7-9,TRBD2,TRBJ2-7,TGTGCCAGCAGCAAGAGGGGGACTAGCGGTTCCTACGAGCAGTACTTC,CASSKRGTSGSYEQYF
-,TRBV19,-,TRBJ1-4,TGTGCCAGTAGTGTGACAGTTTACTTTGAAAAACTGTTTTTT,CASSVTVYFEKLFF
-,TRBV6-1,-,TRBJ1-3,TGTGCCAGCAGTGCCCTGGGGTGGGGGAGCTCTGGAAACACCATATATTTT,CASSALGWGSSGNTIYF
-,TRBV7-3,TRBD1,TRBJ1-2,TGTGCCAGCAGCTCGACTGGCTCTCCGGACAGGTCCAACTATGGCTACACCTTC,CASSSTGSPDRSNYGYTF
-,TRBV7-9,-,TRBJ1-4,TGTGCCAGCAGCTCAGGGGCAACTAATGAAAAACTGTTTTTT,CASSSGATNEKLFF
-,TRBV7-8,-,TRBJ1-1,TGTGCCAGCAGCCAGACAGAGATGAACACTGAAGCTTTCTTT,CASSQTEMNTEAFF
-,TRBV29-1,TRBD1,TRBJ1-2,TGCAGCGTAGGGGGCCAGGGGGATATCGGCTACACCTTC,CSVGGQGDIGYTF
-,TRBV18,-,TRBJ2-1,TGTGCCAGCTCATATGACAGGGCGGGGTCCTACAATGAGCAGTTCTTC,CASSYDRAGSYNEQFF
-,TRBV10-1,TRBD2,TRBJ2-5,TGCGCCAGCAGTGAGTCTACAAACAGCGGGGAAACCCAGTACTTC,CASSESTNSGETQYF
-,TRBV5-1,-,TRBJ2-3,TGCGCCAGCAGCCCCGGACAAATTAGCACAGATACGCAGTATTTT,CASSPGQISTDTQYF
once,TRBV5-1,-,TRBJ2-5,TGCGCCAGCAGCTTGGATGCGCGGGAAGAGACCCAGTACTTC,CASSLDAREETQYF
-,TRBV28,-,TRBJ1-2,TGTGCCAGCAGTCCGCCGGGGTCCAACTTCTATGGCTACACCTTC,CASSPPGSNFYGYTF
once,TRBV28,TRBD2,TRBJ2-7,TGTGCCAGCAGTCTCGATAGCGGGAGTTTCCCCTACGAGCAGTACTTC,CASSLDSGSFPYEQYF
-,TRBV4-1,-,TRBJ2-2,TGCGCCAGCAGCCCACGAACACGGAACACCGGGGAGCTGTTTTTT,CASSPRTRNTGELFF
few,TRBV5-6,-,TRBJ1-5,TGTGCCAGCAGCCACCAACCCGGTCAGCCCCAGCATTTT,CASSHQPGQPQHF
once,TRBV9,TRBD1,TRBJ2-7,TGTGCCAGCAGCACCACAGGGGGCGGTTACGAGCAGTACTTC,CASSTTGGGYEQYF
-,TRBV28,TRBD1,TRBJ1-4,TGTGCCAGCAGCCCCGGGACAGGGTACTCGTATGGGGAAAAACTGTTTTTT,CASSPGTGYSYGEKLFF
-,TRBV6-1,TRBD2,TRBJ2-7,TGTGCCAGCAGTGAGGGACTAGCGGTCGAGCAGTACTTC,CASSEGLAVEQYF
many,TRBV28,TRBD1,TRBJ2-6,TGTGCCAGCAGTCCAGGGACAGGGACTGGGGCCAACGTCCTGACTTTC,CASSPGTGTGANVLTF